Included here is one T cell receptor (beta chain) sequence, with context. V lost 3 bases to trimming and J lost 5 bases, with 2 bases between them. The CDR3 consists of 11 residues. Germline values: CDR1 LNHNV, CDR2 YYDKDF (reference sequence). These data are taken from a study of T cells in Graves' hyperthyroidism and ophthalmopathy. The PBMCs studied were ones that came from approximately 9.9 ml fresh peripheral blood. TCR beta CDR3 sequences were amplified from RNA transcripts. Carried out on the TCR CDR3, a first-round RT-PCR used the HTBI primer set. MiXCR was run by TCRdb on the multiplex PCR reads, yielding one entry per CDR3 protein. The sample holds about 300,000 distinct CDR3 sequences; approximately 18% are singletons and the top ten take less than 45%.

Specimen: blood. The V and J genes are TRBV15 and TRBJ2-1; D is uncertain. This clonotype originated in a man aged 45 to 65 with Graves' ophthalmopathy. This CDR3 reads CATSSNNEQFF. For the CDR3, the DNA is TGTGCCACCAGCAGTAACAATGAGCAGTTCTTC. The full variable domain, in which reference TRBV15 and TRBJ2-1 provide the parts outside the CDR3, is DAMVIQNPRYQVTQFGKPVTLSCSQTLNHNVMYWYQQKSSQAPKLLFHYYDKDFNNEADTPDNFQSRRPNTSFCFLDIRSPGLGDTAMYLCATSSNNEQFFGPGTRLTVL.